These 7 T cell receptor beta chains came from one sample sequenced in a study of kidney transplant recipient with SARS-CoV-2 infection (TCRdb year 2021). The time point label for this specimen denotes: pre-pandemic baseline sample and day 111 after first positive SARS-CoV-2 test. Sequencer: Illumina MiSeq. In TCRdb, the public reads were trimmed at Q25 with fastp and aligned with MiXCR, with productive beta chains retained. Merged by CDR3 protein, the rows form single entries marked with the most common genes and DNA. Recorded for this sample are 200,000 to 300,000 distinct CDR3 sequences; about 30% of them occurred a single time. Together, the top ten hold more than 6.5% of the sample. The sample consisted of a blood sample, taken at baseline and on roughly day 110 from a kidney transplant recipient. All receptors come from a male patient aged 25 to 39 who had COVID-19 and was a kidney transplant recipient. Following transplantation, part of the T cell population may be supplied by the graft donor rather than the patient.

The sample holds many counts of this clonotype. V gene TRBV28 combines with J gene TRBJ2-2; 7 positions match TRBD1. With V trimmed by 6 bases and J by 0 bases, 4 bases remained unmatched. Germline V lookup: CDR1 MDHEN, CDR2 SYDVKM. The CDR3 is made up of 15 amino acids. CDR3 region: CASRTDRANTGELFF. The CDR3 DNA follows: TGTGCCAGCAGGACCGACAGGGCGAACACCGGGGAGCTGTTTTTT. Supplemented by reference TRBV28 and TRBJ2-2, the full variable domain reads DVKVTQSSRYLVKRTGEKVFLECVQDMDHENMFWYRQDPGLGLRLIYFSYDVKMKEKGDIPEGYSVSREKKERFSLILESASTNQTSMYLCASRTDRANTGELFFGEGSRLTVL.

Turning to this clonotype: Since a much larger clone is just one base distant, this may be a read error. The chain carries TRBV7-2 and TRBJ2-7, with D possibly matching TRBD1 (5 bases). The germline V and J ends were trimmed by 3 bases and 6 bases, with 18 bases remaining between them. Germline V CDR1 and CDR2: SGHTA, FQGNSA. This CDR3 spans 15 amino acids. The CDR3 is CASSFLFAGSVEQYF. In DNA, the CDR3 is TGTGCCAGCAGCTTCCTTTTTGCAGGGTCGGTCGAGCAGTACTTC.

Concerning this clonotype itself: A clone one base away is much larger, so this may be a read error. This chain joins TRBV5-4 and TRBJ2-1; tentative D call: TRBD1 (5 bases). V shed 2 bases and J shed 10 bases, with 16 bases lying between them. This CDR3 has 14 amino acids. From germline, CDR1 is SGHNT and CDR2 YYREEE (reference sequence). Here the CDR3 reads CASSFGALQGEQFF. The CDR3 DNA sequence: TGTGCCAGCAGCTTTGGGGCGCTTCAAGGAGAGCAGTTCTTC.

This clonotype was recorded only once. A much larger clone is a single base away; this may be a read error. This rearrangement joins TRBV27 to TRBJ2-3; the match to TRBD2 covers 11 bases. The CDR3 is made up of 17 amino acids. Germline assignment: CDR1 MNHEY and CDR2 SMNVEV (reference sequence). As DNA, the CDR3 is TGTGCCAACAGTGGTACAGGGACTAGCGGTGGCAAAGATACGCAGTATTTT. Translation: CANSGTGTSGGKDTQYF.

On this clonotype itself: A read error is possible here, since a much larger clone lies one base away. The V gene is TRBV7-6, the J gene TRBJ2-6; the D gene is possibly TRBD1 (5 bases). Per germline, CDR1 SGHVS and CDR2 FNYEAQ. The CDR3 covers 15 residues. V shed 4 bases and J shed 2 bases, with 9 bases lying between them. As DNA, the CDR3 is TGTGCCAGCAGCTCATGGGGCGCTGGGGCCAACGTCCTGACTTTC. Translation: CASSSWGAGANVLTF.

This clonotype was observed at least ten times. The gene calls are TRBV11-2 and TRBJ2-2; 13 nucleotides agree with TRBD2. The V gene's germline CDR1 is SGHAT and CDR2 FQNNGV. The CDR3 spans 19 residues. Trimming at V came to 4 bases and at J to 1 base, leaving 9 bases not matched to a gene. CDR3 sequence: CASSYPRLAGGQNTGELFF. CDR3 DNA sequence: TGTGCCAGCAGCTACCCTCGACTAGCGGGAGGCCAGAACACCGGGGAGCTGTTTTTT.

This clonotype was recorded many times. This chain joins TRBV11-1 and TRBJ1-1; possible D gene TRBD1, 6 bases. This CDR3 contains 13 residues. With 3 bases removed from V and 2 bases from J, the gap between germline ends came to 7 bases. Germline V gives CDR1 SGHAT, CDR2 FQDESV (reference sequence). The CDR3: CASSLGHNTEAFF. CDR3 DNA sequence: TGTGCCAGCAGCTTGGGACACAACACTGAAGCTTTCTTT.